This entry lists 30 T cell receptor beta chains sequenced from one sample in a study of blood T cell repertoires in COVID-19. The protocol was immunoSEQ multiplex PCR, while the TCRdb copy is restricted to in-frame clones and leaves out a portion. The repertoire includes around 140,000 clones, around 78% of them detected once, and more than 3.5% sits in the top ten. Sequenced: peripheral blood. These TCRs come from a woman aged 80 or over with active or convalescent COVID-19.

This clone was picked up one time. This rearrangement joins TRBV10-3 to TRBJ2-3; possible D gene TRBD2, 6 bases. Between the trimmed V and J ends, which lost 5 bases and 2 bases, there was a span of 11 bases. This CDR3 region has 14 residues. Germline CDR1 reads ENHRY; CDR2 reads SYGVKD. CDR3 DNA sequence: TGTGCCATCAGTCTCGGGGGAAACACAGATACGCAGTATTTT. This gives the protein CAISLGGNTDTQYF.

J is TRBJ1-3 and V is TRBV28; 9 bases are shared with TRBD1. The CDR3 has 13 residues. J was trimmed by 5 bases and V by 6 bases; bases with no gene match: 2. CDR1 and CDR2 from the germline V gene are MDHEN and SYDVKM. The CDR3 bases are TGTGCCAGCAGGGGACAGGGCCGAAACACCATATATTTT. Its translation is CASRGQGRNTIYF.

This clone was seen repeatedly, ten times or more. The chain combines TRBV7-2 with TRBJ2-7, with a possible D match to TRBD2 (5 bases). The CDR3 length is 15 residues. Trimming pared 10 bases from V and 5 bases from J, leaving 24 bases between. Germline values: CDR1 SGHTA, CDR2 FQGNSA. CDR3 nucleotide sequence: TGTGCCAACCTTCCTCCTCCGGGCGGACTTGACGAGCAGTACTTC. It specifies CANLPPPGGLDEQYF.

This chain connects TRBV28 to TRBJ1-1; 10 bases line up with TRBD1. The CDR3 contains 14 residues. In germline, CDR1 is MDHEN, CDR2 SYDVKM. V lost 6 bases and J lost 1; bases outside the gene matches: 2. The CDR3 reads CASRTGGPNTEAFF. The CDR3 DNA reads TGTGCCAGCAGGACAGGGGGCCCGAACACTGAAGCTTTCTTT. The full variable domain, with the rest looked up from reference TRBV28 and TRBJ1-1, is DVKVTQSSRYLVKRTGEKVFLECVQDMDHENMFWYRQDPGLGLRLIYFSYDVKMKEKGDIPEGYSVSREKKERFSLILESASTNQTSMYLCASRTGGPNTEAFFGQGTRLTVV.

This chain connects TRBV6-6 to TRBJ2-7; 8 bases match TRBD1. The CDR3 sequence is 12 residues long. CDR1 and CDR2 (germline): MNHNY, SVGAGI (reference sequence). With V trimmed by 10 bases and J by 2 bases, 4 bases remained unmatched. The CDR3 DNA reads TGTGCCACTGCAGGGGGCCCCTACGAGCAGTACTTC. Encoded protein: CATAGGPYEQYF.

The gene calls are TRBV5-4 and TRBJ1-2; D gene unclear. Germline lookup yields CDR1 SGHNT and CDR2 YYREEE (reference sequence). CDR3 length: 13 residues. With 1 base removed from V and 2 bases from J, the gap between germline ends came to 6 bases. CDR3 in DNA: TGTGCCAGCAGCTTGACAAGAAACTATGGCTACACCTTC. It is translated as CASSLTRNYGYTF.

The genes are TRBV19 and TRBJ1-2, with a possible D match to TRBD1 (6 bases). Trimming took off 6 bases at V and 5 bases at J, with 10 bases between the two ends. The CDR3 loop spans 12 amino acids. The germline V gene has CDR1 LNHDA and CDR2 SQIVND (reference sequence). CDR3 protein: CASRRTDYGYTF. DNA of the CDR3: TGTGCCAGTAGGAGGACAGATTATGGCTACACCTTC.

This sequence joins TRBV19 and TRBJ1-4; D remains ambiguous. Germline assignment: CDR1 LNHDA and CDR2 SQIVND (reference sequence). The length of the CDR3 is 17 residues. V lost 4 bases to trimming and J lost 3 bases, with 18 bases between them. For the CDR3, the DNA is TGTGCCAGTAGTACCCTTGCACGGGGTGTTGCTAATGAAAAACTGTTTTTT. As protein: CASSTLARGVANEKLFF.

The rearrangement uses TRBV5-1 and TRBJ2-4; the D gene is possibly TRBD2 (6 bases). This CDR3 comprises 14 residues. Trimming took 0 bases from V and 4 from J, leaving 8 bases between them. Germline V gene sequence: CDR1 SGHRS, CDR2 YFSETQ. In nucleotides, the CDR3 is TGCGCCAGCAGCTTGGGCCGGGAGAAAAACATTCAGTACTTC. Translation: CASSLGREKNIQYF.

This clone was recorded only once. The chain carries TRBV3-1 (or the pseudogene TRBV3-2) and TRBJ2-2, with 10 bases fitting TRBD2. There are 17 residues in the CDR3. The germline CDR1 and CDR2 sequences are LGHDT and YNNKEL (reference sequence). V was clipped by 4 bases and J by 5 bases; unmatched bases: 10. The CDR3 DNA reads TGTGCCAGCAGCCCCCCATCACTAGCGGGGAGGACCGGGGAGCTGTTTTTT. Its protein product is CASSPPSLAGRTGELFF.

CDR3 protein: CASSLDPGQGAVGYTF. CDR3 coding DNA: TGTGCCAGCAGCCTCGATCCGGGACAGGGGGCTGTTGGCTACACCTTC. This chain connects TRBV14 to TRBJ1-2, with TRBD1 matching over 12 bases. Germline CDR1 SGHDN, CDR2 FVKESK. The ends lost 4 bases at V and 7 bases at J; junction bases unmatched: 10. CDR3 size: 16 residues.

The chain employs TRBV5-8 and TRBJ2-1; 8 bases align to TRBD2. Germline values: CDR1 SGHTS, CDR2 YDEGEE. J gave up 1 base and V 4 bases, and 10 bases lay outside the gene matches. This CDR3 has 17 amino acids. The CDR3 bases are TGTGCCAGCAGCCGACGGGGAGCGGGGGTATCCTACAATGAGCAGTTCTTC. Translation gives CASSRRGAGVSYNEQFF. The variable domain in full, with the rest retrieved from reference TRBV5-8 and TRBJ2-1, is EAGVTQSPTHLIKTRGQQATLRCSPISGHTSVYWYQQALGLGLQFLLWYDEGEERNRGNFPPRFSGRQFPNYSSELNVNALELEDSALYLCASSRRGAGVSYNEQFFGPGTRLTVL.

CDR3 nucleotides: TGCGCCAGCAGCCAAGAGTTGCCAGAAGTCTACGAGCAGTACTTC. Its translation: CASSQELPEVYEQYF. The V gene is TRBV4-3, the J gene TRBJ2-7; no firm D call. V was pared by 0 bases and J by 3 bases, with 12 bases between. Germline V gives CDR1 LGHNA, CDR2 YSLEER. The CDR3 consists of 15 residues.

The chain uses TRBV28 and TRBJ1-2; D ambiguous. Germline CDR1 MDHEN, CDR2 SYDVKM. The ends were cut back, 5 bases at V and 5 bases at J, with 12 bases in the middle. This CDR3 spans 13 amino acids. The CDR3 bases are TGTGCCAGCAGTACCAACCGGGAGTATGGCTACACCTTC. The encoded protein is CASSTNREYGYTF.

This clone was counted only a few times. The chain carries TRBV30 and TRBJ1-5, with D unresolved. The CDR3 is 13 amino acids. Germline V gene data show CDR1 as GTSNPN and CDR2 as SVGIG (reference sequence). With 0 bases removed from V and 6 bases from J, the gap between germline ends came to 9 bases. The CDR3 nucleotides are TGTGCCTGGAGTGTGGGCAGAAGTCAGCCCCAGCATTTT. Encoded protein: CAWSVGRSQPQHF.

The chain employs TRBV5-5 and TRBJ1-1, with no clear D. CDR1 and CDR2 from the germline V gene are SGHKS and YYEKEE (reference sequence). Deletions cut 5 bases from V and 1 base from J, with 9 bases between. The CDR3 contains 13 residues. The CDR3 DNA sequence: TGTGCCAGCAGAAGGCGGGAGAACACTGAAGCTTTCTTT. Translation gives CASRRRENTEAFF.

The V gene is TRBV18, the J gene TRBJ1-1, with D perhaps TRBD1 (5 bases). Trimming took 3 bases from V and 3 from J, leaving 11 bases between them. Germline V gives CDR1 KGHSH, CDR2 LQKENI. The CDR3 extends over 14 amino acids. The CDR3 sequence is CASSPVRDYTEAFF. For the CDR3, the DNA is TGTGCCAGCTCACCCGTAAGGGACTACACTGAAGCTTTCTTT.

The chain recombines TRBV12-5 with TRBJ2-2; TRBD2 aligns across 7 bases. Losses at the gene ends were 10 bases for V and 7 bases for J; bases not matched to a gene: 9. The CDR3 has 13 residues. The germline CDR1 and CDR2 sequences are LGHNT and FRNRAP. CDR3: CATDGRRGGELFF. CDR3 sequence (DNA): TGTGCTACCGACGGGAGGCGGGGCGGGGAGCTGTTTTTT.

This clone was seen a few times. The J gene is TRBJ2-2, the V gene TRBV21-1; the table's D call, TRBD1, was not checked against the DNA. TRBV21-1 is marked as a pseudogene. The CDR3 runs to 16 residues. The CDR3 region has the DNA TGTGCCAGCAGCAAGAAGAGGACAGGGAACACCGGGGAGCTGTTTTTT. Its translation is CASSKKRTGNTGELFF.

In this sample, this clone turned up once. The chain couples TRBV19 to TRBJ2-2; weak D call: TRBD1 (6 bases). V was trimmed by 1 base and J by 0 bases, leaving 12 bases between them. Germline loops: CDR1 LNHDA, CDR2 SQIVND (reference sequence). The CDR3 is 17 residues long. The CDR3 region is CASSIVGQGSNTGELFF. CDR3 in DNA: TGTGCCAGTAGTATAGTAGGGCAGGGGTCGAACACCGGGGAGCTGTTTTTT.

V gene TRBV7-8 combines with J gene TRBJ2-1; TRBD2 matches at 7 bases. Germline V CDR1 and CDR2: SGHVS, FQNEAQ. This CDR3 is 15 amino acids long. Unmatched junction bases numbered 11, after V lost 2 bases and J lost 10 bases. The CDR3 sequence is CASSLLGGDKTEQFF. Written as DNA, the CDR3 is TGTGCCAGCAGCTTACTTGGGGGGGATAAGACCGAGCAGTTCTTC.

This sequence joins TRBV19 and TRBJ1-1; TRBD1 matches 7 bases. In germline, CDR1 is LNHDA, CDR2 SQIVND (reference sequence). The CDR3 is made up of 13 amino acids. The junction had 5 bases not matched to a gene; V was cut back by 7 bases and J by 3 bases. This CDR3 reads CASTEGADTEAFF. Written as DNA, the CDR3 is TGTGCCAGTACTGAGGGGGCGGACACTGAAGCTTTCTTT.

This chain's CDR3 is CASSEHTDYGYTF. DNA for the CDR3: TGTGCCAGCAGTGAGCATACGGACTATGGCTACACCTTC. V gene TRBV25-1 combines with J gene TRBJ1-2; D is undetermined. V lost 3 bases, J lost 3 bases, and 8 bases lay in between. CDR1 MGHDK and CDR2 SYGVNS come from the germline V gene. CDR3 length: 13 residues.

The CDR3: CATSRDLEGPYGYTF. The CDR3 nucleotides are TGTGCCACCAGCAGAGATCTGGAGGGGCCATATGGCTACACCTTC. The chain employs TRBV15 and TRBJ1-2; D is perhaps TRBD1 (5 bases). Trimming removed 0 bases at V and 5 bases at J, with 13 bases between. There are 15 residues in the CDR3. Germline-derived CDR1 and CDR2 are LNHNV and YYDKDF (reference sequence).

The chain combines TRBV15 with TRBJ1-2, with D possibly TRBD1 on 6 matching bases. This CDR3 comprises 14 residues. Germline V gene lookup returns CDR1 LNHNV and CDR2 YYDKDF (reference sequence). The ends were cut back, 3 bases at V and 3 bases at J, with 11 bases in the middle. The CDR3 DNA sequence: TGTGCCACCAGCAGGGACGGACAGTACTATGGCTACACCTTC. Translation gives CATSRDGQYYGYTF.

This chain joins TRBV3-1 (or the pseudogene TRBV3-2) and TRBJ1-6; 8 bases align to TRBD1. Looked up from germline, CDR1 is LGHDT and CDR2 is YNNKEL (reference sequence). This CDR3 comprises 16 residues. Trimming took 4 bases from V and 7 from J; bases not matched to a gene: 9. DNA for the CDR3: TGTGCCAGCAGCCCCGAGACAGGGGTCCGAAATTCACCCCTCCACTTT. Translated: CASSPETGVRNSPLHF.

The chain carries TRBV11-2 and TRBJ1-2; D possibly corresponds to TRBD1 (6 bases). Germline V lookup: CDR1 SGHAT, CDR2 FQNNGV. With 5 bases removed from V and 5 bases from J, the gap between germline ends came to 24 bases. The CDR3 is 17 amino acids. The chain's CDR3 is CASSLYRVGREEYGYTF. The CDR3 DNA is TGTGCCAGCAGCCTTTACAGGGTCGGCCGGGAAGAATATGGCTACACCTTC.

This rearrangement joins TRBV6-1 to TRBJ1-6; TRBD1 is a possible D gene (6 bases). Germline-derived CDR1 and CDR2 are MNHNS and SASEGT. V lost 4 bases and J lost 10, with 20 bases in between. The CDR3 is made up of 16 amino acids. The CDR3 is CASSVAGAAINSPLHF. For the CDR3, the DNA is TGTGCCAGCAGTGTGGCAGGGGCTGCTATTAACTCACCCCTCCACTTT.

V usage is TRBV19 and J usage is TRBJ1-2; TRBD1 agrees at 7 bases. V lost 7 bases and J lost 1; bases outside the gene matches: 15. CDR3 length: 17 amino acids. Per germline, CDR1 LNHDA and CDR2 SQIVND (reference sequence). CDR3 bases: TGTGCCAGTACCCCAATATGGACAGGAGAAAATAACTATGGCTACACCTTC. Its protein product is CASTPIWTGENNYGYTF.

This clone was counted a few times. The rearrangement uses TRBV5-6 and TRBJ1-6, with 10 positions matching TRBD1. The germline gives CDR1 SGHDT, CDR2 YYEEEE. The V gene end was trimmed by 1 base and the J gene end by 2 bases; junction bases not matched to a gene: 9. This CDR3 region has 19 residues. The CDR3 DNA sequence: TGTGCCAGCAGCTTGTTTATGGGACAGGGGTCCACCTATAATTCACCCCTCCACTTT. Translated: CASSLFMGQGSTYNSPLHF.